This entry is about one T cell receptor beta chain. This record comes from a study of CD8+ T cells in alopecia areata. Overall study context: Each day, treated patients took oral tofacitinib twice, at 5 to 10 mg per dose.

Trimming took off 3 bases at V and 2 bases at J, with 13 bases between the two ends. Looked up from germline, CDR1 is GTSNPN and CDR2 is SVGIG (reference sequence). This CDR3 has 14 residues. Indicated treatment: oral pan-JAK inhibitor, 5-10 mg twice daily. Alopecia areata patients provided lesional scalp punch biopsies and peripheral blood. Once RNA had been extracted, it was reverse transcribed into cDNA to act as the sequencing template. The table came from immunoSEQ multiplex PCR; TCRdb's copy has only in-frame clones and leaves some out. The sample consists of 200,000 to 250,000 clones, 50% to 60% of them appearing once.

The chain employs TRBV30 and TRBJ2-5; D gene uncertain. The receptor was derived from a human donor with alopecia areata. The sequences come from CD4+ T cells sorted from blood, collected at week 4, from a patient treated with tofacitinib. The CDR3, as DNA: TGTGCCTGGAGCCATCCACTGCGTCAAGAGACCCAGTACTTC. Translating it yields CAWSHPLRQETQYF.